Included here is one T cell receptor beta chain sequence, with context. Assay: immunoSEQ multiplex PCR; the TCRdb copy retains only in-frame clones and omits some. The table has about 59,000 clones, about 91% seen once. This entry is derived from a study of a mutant IDH1 vaccine in newly diagnosed glioma. Time point defined: baseline, week 1 (first vaccination visit). Treatment: pre-vaccination baseline after standard-of-care therapy. V was shortened by 1 base and J by 1 base, with 14 bases between the two germline ends. This CDR3 has 17 amino acids. The germline gives CDR1 PRHDT, CDR2 FYEKMQ (reference sequence).

The specimen comprised PBMCs, sampled from a glioma patient treated with radiotherapy, temozolomide or both. The V gene is TRBV13, the J gene TRBJ2-1, with D maybe TRBD1 (6 bases). The TCR comes from a man aged 50-59 years with glioma. As DNA, the CDR3 is TGTGCCAGCAGCTTAGCAAACAGGGCACGATCCTACAATGAGCAGTTCTTC. The encoded protein is CASSLANRARSYNEQFF.